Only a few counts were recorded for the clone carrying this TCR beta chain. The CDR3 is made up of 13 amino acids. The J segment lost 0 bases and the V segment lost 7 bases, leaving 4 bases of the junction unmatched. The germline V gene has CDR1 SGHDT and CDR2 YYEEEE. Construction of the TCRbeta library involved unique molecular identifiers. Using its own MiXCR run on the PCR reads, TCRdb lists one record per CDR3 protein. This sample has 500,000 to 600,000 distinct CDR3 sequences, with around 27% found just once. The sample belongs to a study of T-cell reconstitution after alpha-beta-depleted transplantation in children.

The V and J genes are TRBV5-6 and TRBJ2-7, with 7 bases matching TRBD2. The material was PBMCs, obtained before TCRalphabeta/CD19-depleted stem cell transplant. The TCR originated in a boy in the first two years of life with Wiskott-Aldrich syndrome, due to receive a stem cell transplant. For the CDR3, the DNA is TGTGCCAGCGTCGGGGGGAGCTCCTACGAGCAGTACTTC. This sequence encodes CASVGGSSYEQYF.